The 30 T cell receptor beta chains below were found in one sample sequenced in a study of OX40 agonist ivuxolimab in advanced cancers. Produced via immunoSEQ multiplex PCR; TCRdb's table is partial and in-frame only. The repertoire holds tens of thousands of clones, 75% to 95% seen once, with 4.8% in the top ten. The source was CD4+ or CD8+ T cells sorted from blood, collected in a trial of the OX40 agonist ivuxolimab. These receptors were obtained from an adult with an advanced solid tumor such as melanoma, head and neck, liver or kidney cancer.

The chain links TRBV4-3 to TRBJ2-5; TRBD2 agrees at 9 bases. The end of the DNA is better explained by TRBJ2-7, so the J call may be wrong. The germline V gene has CDR1 LGHNA and CDR2 YSLEER. This CDR3 has 16 residues. As DNA, the CDR3 is TGCGCCAGCAGCCAAGCTCTAGCGGGGTACACCTACGAGCAGTACTTC. Its protein is CASSQALAGYTYEQYF.

The rearrangement uses TRBV2 and TRBJ2-1, with D perhaps TRBD2 (5 bases). Germline V gene lookup returns CDR1 SNHLY and CDR2 FYNNEI. V gave up 5 bases and J gave up 2 bases, with 16 bases separating them. This CDR3 region has 16 residues. DNA of the CDR3: TGTGCCAGCAGTAAGAGGGAAGTTCCTCCCTACAATGAGCAGTTCTTC. Its protein is CASSKREVPPYNEQFF.

This clone was seen only a few times. V is TRBV7-6 and J is TRBJ1-1; D might be TRBD1 (6 bases). The CDR3 is made up of 16 amino acids. The germline V gene encodes CDR1 SGHVS and CDR2 FNYEAQ. V was pared by 2 bases and J by 4 bases, with 17 bases between. CDR3 nucleotide sequence: TGTGCCAGCAGCTTATCAATTCAGGGGTCGGGCACTGAAGCTTTCTTT. It codes for CASSLSIQGSGTEAFF.

The gene calls are TRBV5-4 and TRBJ1-1; D gene uncertain. This CDR3 comprises 14 residues. V was clipped by 4 bases and J by 1 base, with 11 bases between them. Germline V lookup: CDR1 SGHNT, CDR2 YYREEE (reference sequence). This chain's CDR3 is CASSPTQRNTEAFF. CDR3 nucleotides: TGTGCCAGCAGCCCAACCCAGAGGAACACTGAAGCTTTCTTT. Together with reference TRBV5-4 and TRBJ1-1, the CDR3 gives the full variable domain: ETGVTQSPTHLIKTRGQQVTLRCSSQSGHNTVSWYQQALGQGPQFIFQYYREEENGRGNFPPRFSGLQFPNYSSELNVNALELDDSALYLCASSPTQRNTEAFFGQGTRLTVV.

CDR3 in amino acids: CASSVEKGKSSYNEQFF. The CDR3 DNA reads TGTGCCAGCAGCGTAGAAAAGGGAAAGAGCTCCTACAATGAGCAGTTCTTC. The gene calls are TRBV9 and TRBJ2-1; D is unresolved. Germline assignment: CDR1 SGDLS and CDR2 YYNGEE. V dropped 0 bases and J dropped 0 bases, with 13 bases sitting between them. This CDR3 spans 17 amino acids.

This sequence joins TRBV7-6 and TRBJ2-2; D unclear. Germline V gene lookup returns CDR1 SGHVS and CDR2 FNYEAQ. The CDR3 is 13 amino acids. V lost 2 bases to trimming and J lost 8 bases, with 9 bases between them. CDR3 region: CASSLNSLGELFF. The DNA of the CDR3 is TGTGCCAGCAGCTTAAATAGCCTGGGGGAGCTGTTTTTT.

In DNA form, the CDR3 reads TGTGCCAGCACTCATGGGGGGGGCCATTCACCCCTCCACTTT. Translating gives CASTHGGGHSPLHF. The chain links TRBV27 to TRBJ1-6; D might be TRBD1 (6 bases). Per the germline V gene, CDR1 is MNHEY and CDR2 is SMNVEV (reference sequence). The V gene lost 7 bases and the J gene lost 8 bases, with 15 bases spanning the gap. The CDR3 is made up of 14 amino acids.

The CDR3 DNA sequence: TGCAGCGTTGAAGGGTCAGGGGTGCCCTCCTACGAGCAGTACTTC. Amino acid sequence: CSVEGSGVPSYEQYF. J is TRBJ2-7 and V is TRBV29-1, with D possibly TRBD1 on 6 matching bases. Germline V gene lookup returns CDR1 SQVTM and CDR2 ANQGSEA. V lost 1 base and J lost 0, with 13 bases in between. This CDR3 is built from 15 residues.

The J gene is TRBJ2-5, the V gene TRBV4-2; the D gene is possibly TRBD2 (7 bases). The germline V and J ends were trimmed by 1 base and 5 bases, with 14 bases remaining between them. Germline V gene lookup returns CDR1 LGHNA and CDR2 YNFKEQ. The CDR3 sequence is 15 residues long. In DNA, the CDR3 is TGTGCCAGCAGCCAAGCCGGGGGGCTTGAGGAGACCCAGTACTTC. Translation gives CASSQAGGLEETQYF.

V and J are TRBV7-2 and TRBJ1-3, with D perhaps matching TRBD1 (6 bases). V was trimmed by 1 base and J by 4 bases, leaving 11 bases between them. Germline CDR1 and CDR2: SGHTA and FQGNSA. The CDR3 runs 15 residues. Written as DNA, the CDR3 is TGTGCCAGCAGCTTAGAGTCAGGGGACGGAAACACCATATATTTT. This codes for CASSLESGDGNTIYF.

This chain links TRBV15 with TRBJ2-7; 8 positions agree with TRBD2. This CDR3 is built from 13 residues. Germline CDR1 and CDR2: LNHNV and YYDKDF (reference sequence). Trimming cost V 8 bases and J 1 base; bases outside gene matches: 4. CDR3 protein: CATRGGESYEQYF. The CDR3 bases are TGTGCCACCCGGGGGGGGGAGTCCTACGAGCAGTACTTC.

The CDR3 sequence is CASSVVPGPSNEQFF. Written as DNA, the CDR3 is TGTGCCAGCAGCGTCGTACCGGGCCCCTCCAATGAGCAGTTCTTC. The chain is built from TRBV9 and TRBJ2-1; D unclear. There are 15 residues in the CDR3. Trimming removed 2 bases at V and 6 bases at J, with 15 bases between. The germline CDR1 and CDR2 sequences are SGDLS and YYNGEE.

In its sample, this clone was seen a few times. The chain employs TRBV7-2 and TRBJ1-5, with 8 bases matching TRBD1. J gave up 2 bases and V 8 bases, and 5 bases lay outside the gene matches. The germline CDR1 and CDR2 sequences are SGHTA and FQGNSA. There are 14 residues in the CDR3. The CDR3 region is CASQGAYGNQPQHF. In nucleotides, the CDR3 is TGTGCCAGCCAGGGGGCGTATGGCAATCAGCCCCAGCATTTT.

The rearrangement joins TRBV4-1 to TRBJ2-2; 12 bases line up with TRBD2. Germline V gives CDR1 MGHRA, CDR2 YSYEKL. CDR3 length: 21 residues. Trimming removed 3 bases from V and 5 bases from J; junction bases left unmatched: 19. CDR3 coding DNA: TGCGCCAGCAGCCAGACCTTGAGGGGCCTCCTAGCGGGAGGGGGGACCGGGGAGCTGTTTTTT. This translates into CASSQTLRGLLAGGGTGELFF.

This clone appeared once. The CDR3 DNA follows: TGTGCCAGCAGTTTCGATATTACTTCGGTCTCTCCGGGGACTGAAGCTTTCTTT. Translated: CASSFDITSVSPGTEAFF. The chain links TRBV27 to TRBJ1-1; D unresolved. V was shortened by 3 bases and J by 5 bases, with 25 bases between the two germline ends. There are 18 residues in the CDR3. CDR1 is MNHEY, CDR2 SMNVEV, per germline (reference sequence).

The chain joins TRBV19 to TRBJ2-3, with 9 bases aligning to TRBD1. The CDR3 has 15 residues. The germline V gene has CDR1 LNHDA and CDR2 SQIVND (reference sequence). Trimming at V came to 3 bases and at J to 6 bases, leaving 7 bases not matched to a gene. The CDR3 region has the DNA TGTGCCAGTAGTATCCGGGACAGGGTAGTGGATACGCAGTATTTT. Its translation: CASSIRDRVVDTQYF.

The chain has TRBV7-2 and TRBJ2-2; D is uncertain. The CDR3 is 15 residues long. V lost 1 base and J lost 0, with 6 bases in between. The germline CDR1 and CDR2 sequences are SGHTA and FQGNSA. CDR3 sequence reads: CASSLGYTNTGELFF. For the CDR3, the DNA is TGTGCCAGCAGCTTAGGGTACACGAACACCGGGGAGCTGTTTTTT.

The V call is TRBV27, the J call TRBJ2-3; unclear D gene. The CDR3 covers 14 residues. From germline, CDR1 is MNHEY and CDR2 SMNVEV (reference sequence). V was shortened by 4 bases and J by 0 bases, with 8 bases between the two germline ends. CDR3 coding DNA: TGTGCCAGCAGTTATGTGGATAGCACAGATACGCAGTATTTT. This encodes CASSYVDSTDTQYF.

The chain combines TRBV30 with TRBJ2-7; TRBD2 might be the D (7 bases). Germline assignment: CDR1 GTSNPN and CDR2 SVGIG (reference sequence). The CDR3 is 17 amino acids. V lost 0 bases, J lost 5 bases, and 23 bases lay in between. The CDR3 DNA reads TGTGCCTGGAGTGTAGGGGGTAGCGGGTGGGGCCTCGACGAGCAGTACTTC. Translation: CAWSVGGSGWGLDEQYF. The full variable domain, rest sourced from reference TRBV30 and TRBJ2-7, is SQTIHQWPATLVQPVGSPLSLECTVEGTSNPNLYWYRQAAGRGLQLLFYSVGIGQISSEVPQNLSASRPQDRQFILSSKKLLLSDSGFYLCAWSVGGSGWGLDEQYFGPGTRLTVT.

The CDR3, as DNA: TGTGCCAGCAGCTTGCCGGGTGGGACTGAAGCTTTCTTT. Translating gives CASSLPGGTEAFF. This rearrangement joins TRBV7-9 to TRBJ1-1; D remains unclear. The V gene lost 3 bases and the J gene lost 5 bases, with 10 bases spanning the gap. The germline V gene encodes CDR1 SEHNR and CDR2 FQNEAQ (reference sequence). The length of the CDR3 is 13 residues.

The chain couples TRBV7-8 to TRBJ2-6; D gene unclear. Looked up from germline, CDR1 is SGHVS and CDR2 is FQNEAQ. The CDR3 sequence is 16 residues long. The V end lost 1 base, the J end lost 7 bases, and 14 bases lay between the germline ends. The CDR3 spells CASSLEAGSDANVLTF. As DNA, the CDR3 is TGTGCCAGCAGCTTAGAAGCAGGCTCGGACGCCAACGTCCTGACTTTC.

The V and J genes are TRBV27 and TRBJ2-1; weak D call: TRBD1 (5 bases). The germline CDR1 and CDR2 sequences are MNHEY and SMNVEV (reference sequence). V dropped 0 bases and J dropped 4 bases, with 13 bases sitting between them. The CDR3 is 16 amino acids. CDR3 coding DNA: TGTGCCAGCAGTTTATCCTTAAGGACACTATACAATGAGCAGTTCTTC. Translation gives CASSLSLRTLYNEQFF.

The chain's CDR3 is CASSLWTSGDSSYNEQFF. The CDR3 DNA reads as TGTGCCAGCAGTTTATGGACTAGCGGGGACAGCTCCTACAATGAGCAGTTCTTC. This sequence joins TRBV28 and TRBJ2-1, with 11 bases that match TRBD2. This CDR3 has 18 residues. CDR1 is MDHEN, CDR2 SYDVKM, per germline. V trimming: 0 bases; J trimming: 0 bases; junction bases outside the gene matches: 4.

This rearrangement joins TRBV27 to TRBJ1-5; D gene ambiguous. The germline gives CDR1 MNHEY, CDR2 SMNVEV (reference sequence). The V gene lost 0 bases and the J gene lost 0 bases, with 6 bases spanning the gap. There are 15 residues in the CDR3. CDR3 residues: CASSLSGSSNQPQHF. As DNA, the CDR3 is TGTGCCAGCAGTTTATCAGGTAGTAGCAATCAGCCCCAGCATTTT.

This chain connects TRBV21-1 to TRBJ1-5; whether TRBD1, the table's D call, matches the DNA was not checked. TRBV21-1 is deemed a pseudogene. The CDR3 is 15 amino acids. CDR3 protein: CASSKEAQGGQPQHF. The CDR3 bases are TGTGCCAGCAGCAAAGAGGCACAGGGCGGTCAGCCCCAGCATTTT.

This chain uses TRBV13 with TRBJ2-1; weak D call: TRBD1 (5 bases). CDR3 size: 16 residues. Germline loops: CDR1 PRHDT, CDR2 FYEKMQ (reference sequence). Trimming stripped 3 bases from V and 0 bases from J, with 12 bases between. CDR3 protein: CASSFPDSRSYNEQFF. CDR3 sequence (DNA): TGTGCCAGCAGCTTCCCCGACAGCCGCTCCTACAATGAGCAGTTCTTC.

The V and J genes are TRBV19 and TRBJ1-3; D gene ambiguous. Germline V lookup: CDR1 LNHDA, CDR2 SQIVND (reference sequence). The V end lost 2 bases, the J end lost 0 bases, and 8 bases lay between the germline ends. The CDR3 is made up of 15 amino acids. CDR3 DNA: TGTGCCAGTAGTATATCGGGAACCTCTGGAAACACCATATATTTT. It specifies CASSISGTSGNTIYF.

The J gene is TRBJ1-1, the V gene TRBV28, with 12 bases that match TRBD1. This CDR3 spans 15 amino acids. V shed 3 bases and J 4 bases; nucleotides not matched to a gene: 3. Germline CDR1 reads MDHEN; CDR2 reads SYDVKM. The CDR3 bases are TGTGCCAGCAGTTTTGGGACAGGGGGCTTCACTGAAGCTTTCTTT. It is translated as CASSFGTGGFTEAFF.

CDR3 sequence reads: CASSQGWTGAGETQYF. The CDR3 nucleotides read TGCGCCAGCAGCCAAGGCTGGACAGGGGCGGGAGAGACCCAGTACTTC. The gene calls are TRBV4-1 and TRBJ2-5; the match to TRBD1 covers 9 bases. CDR1 is MGHRA and CDR2 is YSYEKL in the germline V gene. This CDR3 comprises 16 residues. J lost 4 bases, V lost 1 base, and 7 bases had no gene match.

This sequence joins TRBV27 and TRBJ1-1; TRBD1 matches 7 bases. CDR3 length: 15 amino acids. Trimming took 5 bases from V and 3 from J; bases not matched to a gene: 9. Per germline, CDR1 MNHEY and CDR2 SMNVEV (reference sequence). CDR3 bases: TGTGCCAGCAGTCACGACAGGGTAAGGGACACTGAAGCTTTCTTT. It specifies CASSHDRVRDTEAFF.